This note documents a single T cell receptor (beta chain) sequence. Its binding antigen is unknown. Within one base of it there is no much larger clone, and no base qualities were kept. The immunoSEQ Assay, a bias-controlled multiplex PCR, was used to amplify TCRbeta CDR3 regions from genomic DNA. Per the authors' processing: Within the assay, amplification of reference gene primers was used to estimate how many nucleated cells each sample contained. To quantify the absolute abundance of each unique TCRbeta CDR3 rearrangement, sequence reads were collapsed and filtered. Productive Simpson clonality was computed per sample as the square root of Simpson's diversity index over productive rearrangements. TCRdb took this table from immuneACCESS and kept in-frame rearrangements with V and J called. Such tables lack part of the clones; where checked against another copy, unresolved V genes explain under half of the gap, and the rest is unexplained. That table is the source of V, J and clone size, and D and trimming were worked out from the DNA. Here the sample has more than 350,000 clones; around nine tenths occur a single time. The ten top clones hold roughly 9.4% of the sample.

This sample was included in a study of blood T cell repertoires in COVID-19 (dated by TCRdb to the early 2020s). Context from the whole study: Samples covering the acute and convalescent phases of COVID-19 were provided by collaborators in the United States, Italy and Spain. The material from the prospective study consisted of cDNA or gDNA derived from T cells, B-cell-depleted T cells, or PBMCs. The sample metadata nearly always contained a de-identified subject ID, COVID-19 status, age in years and sex. Where available, HLA class I and class II types were obtained from metadata supplied by the sample provider rather than from assay-based typing. Deeply sampled blood TCRbeta repertoires from subjects exposed to, actively infected with, or recovered from COVID-19 were included in the dataset. A freely available public database, intended as a resource for researchers studying the immune response to SARS-CoV-2, is where the repertoires were released. Samples were obtained from the ongoing ImmuneRACE study (first 160 participants) and from 1,200 or so subjects provided by 6 global collaborators. What the work shows at the level of the full study, not this receptor alone: The amount of clinical and demographic metadata varied by source and participant and was provided uncurated.

Enrolling through a virtual design, the prospective study's participants ranged in age from roughly 18 to 90 years and lived across 24 United States geographic areas. In the prospective study, cohorts were assigned on the basis of participant-reported clinical history obtained from a screening survey and a study questionnaire. Recovered participants in ImmuneRACE Cohort 3 were defined as having two consecutive negative NP/OP PCR tests, clearance from a healthcare professional, or resolution of symptoms. Each participant in the prospective study had whole blood, serum and a nasopharyngeal or oropharyngeal swab collected by mobile phlebotomists. Participants in the prospective study had the option to provide additional blood draws and questionnaires over a roughly 2-month period. Before DNA extraction, prospective study blood samples were shipped either frozen or at room temperature. The junction shows trimming of 7 bases on V and 4 bases on J, plus 13 bases between the germline ends. Taken from the germline V gene, the CDR1 and CDR2 loops are SGHTA and FQGNSA. Counted from cysteine to phenylalanine, this CDR3 has 13 amino acids. Only the CDR3 DNA is retained, 39 bases long and in frame from the first base.

This receptor chain uses TRBV7-2 and TRBJ2-5, with a tentative D gene TRBD1 over 7 matching bases. What was sequenced was PBMCs or T cells enriched from blood (not recorded which). This receptor was identified in a woman aged 50 to 65 who had recovered from COVID-19. Read as DNA, the sequence is TGTGCCAGCATCAGGGGGGAACGAGAGACCCAGTACTTC. This yields the protein CASIRGERETQYF.